Below are 9 T cell receptor beta chains sequenced from a single sample in a study of blood T cell repertoires in COVID-19. TCRdb's table, derived via immunoSEQ multiplex PCR, lists solely in-frame clones and lacks some. The sample lists some 200,000 clones; 94% were seen once. The specimen was peripheral blood. Receptors originate from a man in his thirties or forties with COVID-19, enrolled during active disease.

V usage is TRBV18 and J usage is TRBJ1-1, with 12 bases aligning to TRBD1. Germline CDR1 reads KGHSH; CDR2 reads LQKENI. This CDR3 has 16 residues. The ends lost 1 base at V and 4 bases at J; junction bases unmatched: 4. The chain's CDR3 is CASSPLGTGGSTEAFF. CDR3 nucleotide sequence: TGTGCCAGCTCACCACTAGGGACAGGGGGCTCCACTGAAGCTTTCTTT.

The chain is built from TRBV6-1 and TRBJ1-2; weak D call: TRBD1 (5 bases). V lost 2 bases, J lost 0 bases, and 10 bases lay in between. This CDR3 contains 15 residues. The germline V gene encodes CDR1 MNHNS and CDR2 SASEGT. CDR3 nucleotide sequence: TGTGCCAGCAGTGAAAAGGGGTCCGCTAACTATGGCTACACCTTC. Translation gives CASSEKGSANYGYTF.

V and J are TRBV14 and TRBJ1-1; no firm D call. Germline V gene sequence: CDR1 SGHDN, CDR2 FVKESK. Trimming cost V 1 base and J 4 bases, with 7 bases left between them. CDR3 size: 13 residues. This CDR3 reads CASSQAGSTEAFF. DNA of the CDR3: TGTGCCAGCAGCCAAGCTGGCAGCACTGAAGCTTTCTTT.

The rearrangement links TRBV19 to TRBJ1-5; a possible D gene is TRBD1 (5 bases). CDR1 LNHDA and CDR2 SQIVND come from the germline V gene (reference sequence). The CDR3 runs to 16 residues. V was cut by 7 bases and J by 0 bases, with 16 bases left in between. CDR3: CASNDNTGYSNQPQHF. CDR3 nucleotide sequence: TGTGCCAGTAATGATAACACAGGTTATAGCAATCAGCCCCAGCATTTT.

The gene calls are TRBV9 and TRBJ2-1; TRBD2 matches at 12 bases. V shed 3 bases and J 10 bases; nucleotides not matched to a gene: 8. CDR3 size: 15 residues. CDR1 is SGDLS, CDR2 YYNGEE, per germline. The CDR3 region is CASSARTSGAGEQFF. The CDR3 DNA sequence: TGTGCCAGCAGCGCCCGGACTAGCGGGGCAGGAGAGCAGTTCTTC.

This sequence joins TRBV2 and TRBJ2-5, with D unresolved. Per the germline V gene, CDR1 is SNHLY and CDR2 is FYNNEI. This CDR3 is 14 amino acids long. V shed 0 bases and J shed 4 bases, with 9 bases lying between them. The CDR3 region has the DNA TGTGCCAGCAGTGAAGCGATTAGTATAGAGACCCAGTACTTC. Protein sequence: CASSEAISIETQYF.

The chain recombines TRBV6-6 with TRBJ1-5; weak D call: TRBD1 (6 bases). V shed 5 bases and J shed 4 bases, with 15 bases lying between them. Germline CDR1 MNHNY, CDR2 SVGAGI (reference sequence). This CDR3 region has 15 residues. CDR3 amino acids: CASSGPGQQNQPQHF. Here the CDR3 DNA reads TGTGCCAGCAGTGGTCCGGGACAACAGAATCAGCCCCAGCATTTT.

This sequence joins TRBV7-7 and TRBJ2-3; 7 nucleotides match TRBD2. The CDR3 has 15 residues. V shed 4 bases, J shed 1 base, and the junction held 5 bases outside the gene matches. Germline assignment: CDR1 SSHAT and CDR2 FNYEAQ (reference sequence). Here the CDR3 reads CASSSGLVGTDTQYF. CDR3 DNA: TGTGCCAGCAGCTCCGGACTAGTAGGCACAGATACGCAGTATTTT.

CDR3 loop: CASSENRRDTQYF. CDR3 sequence (DNA): TGCGCCAGCAGTGAGAACCGCAGGGATACGCAGTATTTT. V is TRBV10-2 and J is TRBJ2-3; D remains ambiguous. In germline, CDR1 is WSHSY, CDR2 SAAADI. V was pared by 2 bases and J by 6 bases, with 9 bases between. This CDR3 spans 13 amino acids.